This T cell receptor beta chain was identified during a study of radiotherapy plus CTLA-4 blockade in lung cancer. Study context: The study recorded objective responses in 18% of patients and disease control in approximately 31%.

Germline CDR1 and CDR2: SGDLS and YYNGEE. Germline trimming cut 4 bases from V and 4 bases from J; bases unmatched to any gene: 7. The CDR3 has 16 amino acids. TCRdb's table, derived via immunoSEQ multiplex PCR, lists solely in-frame clones and lacks some. This sample has 85,000 to 90,000 clones; about two thirds occur once, and the top ten carry over 11%. The sample consisted of peripheral blood, taken from a patient treated with radiotherapy plus ipilimumab. The rearrangement links TRBV9 to TRBJ2-3; 12 bases are a match to TRBD2. This receptor was identified in a human donor with non-small cell lung cancer that progressed on radiotherapy plus ipilimumab. The chain's CDR3 is CASSILAGGPADTQYF. CDR3 coding DNA: TGTGCCAGCAGCATACTAGCGGGAGGTCCGGCAGATACGCAGTATTTT.